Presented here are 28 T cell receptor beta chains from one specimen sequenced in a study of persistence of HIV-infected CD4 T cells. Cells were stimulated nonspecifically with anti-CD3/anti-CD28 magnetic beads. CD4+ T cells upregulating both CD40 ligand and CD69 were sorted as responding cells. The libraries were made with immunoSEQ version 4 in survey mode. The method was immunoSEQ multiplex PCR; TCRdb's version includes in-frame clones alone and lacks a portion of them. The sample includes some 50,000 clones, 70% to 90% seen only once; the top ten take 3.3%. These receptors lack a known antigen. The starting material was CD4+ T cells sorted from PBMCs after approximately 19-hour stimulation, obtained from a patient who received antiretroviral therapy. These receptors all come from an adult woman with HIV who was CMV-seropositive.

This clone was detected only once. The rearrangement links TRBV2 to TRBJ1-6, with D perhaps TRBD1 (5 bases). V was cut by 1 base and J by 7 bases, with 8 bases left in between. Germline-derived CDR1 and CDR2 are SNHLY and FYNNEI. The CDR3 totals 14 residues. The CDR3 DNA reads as TGTGCCAGCAGTGAAGGCAGGGTGAATTCACCCCTCCACTTT. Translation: CASSEGRVNSPLHF.

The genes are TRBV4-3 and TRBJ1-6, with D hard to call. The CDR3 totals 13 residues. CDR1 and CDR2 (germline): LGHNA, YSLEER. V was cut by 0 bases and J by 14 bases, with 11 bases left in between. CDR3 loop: CASSQDFSGALHF. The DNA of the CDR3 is TGCGCCAGCAGCCAAGATTTCTCCGGGGCCCTCCACTTT.

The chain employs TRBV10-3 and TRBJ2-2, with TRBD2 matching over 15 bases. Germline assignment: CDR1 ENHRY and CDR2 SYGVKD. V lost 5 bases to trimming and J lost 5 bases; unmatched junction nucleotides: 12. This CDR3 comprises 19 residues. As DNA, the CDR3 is TGTGCCATCAGTCAAAGTACGGGACTAGCGGGGGGCAGAACCGGGGAGCTGTTTTTT. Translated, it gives CAISQSTGLAGGRTGELFF.

CDR3 region: CATSDFSEQFF. DNA of the CDR3: TGTGCCACCAGTGATTTTAGTGAGCAGTTCTTC. This chain uses TRBV24-1 with TRBJ2-1; D gene unclear. Germline loops: CDR1 KGHDR, CDR2 SFDVKD. There are 11 residues in the CDR3. V was pared by 1 base and J by 9 bases, with 3 bases between.

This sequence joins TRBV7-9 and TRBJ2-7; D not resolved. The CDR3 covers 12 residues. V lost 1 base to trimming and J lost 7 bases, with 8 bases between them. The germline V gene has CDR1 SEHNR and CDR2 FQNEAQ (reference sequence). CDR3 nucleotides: TGTGCCAGCAGCTTAGATACGGCAGAGCAGTACTTC. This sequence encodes CASSLDTAEQYF.

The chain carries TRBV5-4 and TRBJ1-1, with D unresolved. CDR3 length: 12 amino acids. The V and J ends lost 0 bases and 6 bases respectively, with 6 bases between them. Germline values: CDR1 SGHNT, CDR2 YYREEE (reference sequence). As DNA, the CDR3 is TGTGCCAGCAGCTTGGACAGCTCTGAAGCTTTCTTT. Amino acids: CASSLDSSEAFF.

CDR3 sequence reads: CASSIEDLTGELFF. The CDR3 nucleotides are TGTGCCAGTAGTATAGAGGACTTAACCGGGGAGCTGTTTTTT. This rearrangement joins TRBV19 to TRBJ2-2; weak D call: TRBD2 (5 bases). Germline-derived CDR1 and CDR2 are LNHDA and SQIVND (reference sequence). The V gene lost 0 bases and the J gene lost 5 bases, with 7 bases spanning the gap. The CDR3 covers 14 residues. Filled out from reference TRBV19 and TRBJ2-2, the complete variable domain reads DGGITQSPKYLFRKEGQNVTLSCEQNLNHDAMYWYRQDPGQGLRLIYYSQIVNDFQKGDIAEGYSVSREKKESFPLTVTSAQKNPTAFYLCASSIEDLTGELFFGEGSRLTVL.

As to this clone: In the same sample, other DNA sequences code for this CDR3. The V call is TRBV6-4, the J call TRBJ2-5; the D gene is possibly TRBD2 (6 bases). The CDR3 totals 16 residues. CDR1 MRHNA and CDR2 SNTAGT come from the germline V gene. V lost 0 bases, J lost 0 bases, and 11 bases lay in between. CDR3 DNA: TGTGCCAGCAGTGACTCCGCGGGGATGTACCAAGAGACCCAGTACTTC. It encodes CASSDSAGMYQETQYF.

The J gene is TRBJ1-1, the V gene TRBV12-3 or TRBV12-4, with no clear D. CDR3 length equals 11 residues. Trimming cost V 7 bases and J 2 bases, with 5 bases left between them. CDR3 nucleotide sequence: TGTGCCAGCATCATTAACACTGAAGCTTTCTTT. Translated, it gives CASIINTEAFF.

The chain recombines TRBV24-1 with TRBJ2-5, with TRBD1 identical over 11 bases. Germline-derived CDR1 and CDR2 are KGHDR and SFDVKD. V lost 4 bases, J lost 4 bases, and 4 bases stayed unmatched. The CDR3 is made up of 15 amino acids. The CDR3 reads CATSEGTGGGETQYF. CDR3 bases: TGTGCCACCAGTGAGGGGACAGGGGGGGGAGAGACCCAGTACTTC.

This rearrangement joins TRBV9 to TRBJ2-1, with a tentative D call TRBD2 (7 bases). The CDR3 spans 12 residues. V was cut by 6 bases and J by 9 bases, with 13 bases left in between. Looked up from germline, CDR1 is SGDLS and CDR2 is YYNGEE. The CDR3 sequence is CASTSGGAEQFF. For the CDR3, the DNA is TGTGCCAGCACCAGTGGGGGGGCTGAGCAGTTCTTC.

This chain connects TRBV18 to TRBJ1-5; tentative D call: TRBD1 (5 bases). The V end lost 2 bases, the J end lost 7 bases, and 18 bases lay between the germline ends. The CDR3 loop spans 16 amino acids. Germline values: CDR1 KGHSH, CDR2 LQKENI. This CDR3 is CASSPGPGKPGQPQHF. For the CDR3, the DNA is TGTGCCAGCTCACCAGGGCCAGGGAAACCGGGCCAGCCCCAGCATTTT.

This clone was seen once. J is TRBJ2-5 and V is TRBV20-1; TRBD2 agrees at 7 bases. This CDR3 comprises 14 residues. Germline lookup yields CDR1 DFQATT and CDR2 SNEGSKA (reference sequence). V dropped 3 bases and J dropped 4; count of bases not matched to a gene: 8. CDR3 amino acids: CSASLADPSETQYF. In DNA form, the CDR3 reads TGCAGTGCTAGTCTAGCGGACCCATCAGAGACCCAGTACTTC.

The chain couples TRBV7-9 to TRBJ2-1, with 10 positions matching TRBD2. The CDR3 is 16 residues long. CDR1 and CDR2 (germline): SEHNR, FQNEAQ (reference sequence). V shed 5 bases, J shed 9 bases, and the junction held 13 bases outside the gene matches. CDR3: CASSDTLAGVSSEQFF. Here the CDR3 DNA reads TGTGCCAGCAGCGACACTCTAGCGGGAGTATCATCTGAGCAGTTCTTC.

CDR3 protein: CASSFLMGDTQYF. CDR3 DNA: TGTGCCAGCAGTTTCTTAATGGGAGATACGCAGTATTTT. The chain carries TRBV12-3 or TRBV12-4 and TRBJ2-3, with D unclear. The V end was cut by 3 bases, the J end by 5 bases, with 9 bases between. This CDR3 has 13 amino acids.

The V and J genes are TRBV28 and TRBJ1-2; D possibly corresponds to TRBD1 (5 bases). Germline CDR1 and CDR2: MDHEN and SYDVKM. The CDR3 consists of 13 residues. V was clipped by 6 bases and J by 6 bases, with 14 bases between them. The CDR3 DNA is TGTGCCAGCAGCTCCGGGACCTCCCATGGCTACACCTTC. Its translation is CASSSGTSHGYTF.

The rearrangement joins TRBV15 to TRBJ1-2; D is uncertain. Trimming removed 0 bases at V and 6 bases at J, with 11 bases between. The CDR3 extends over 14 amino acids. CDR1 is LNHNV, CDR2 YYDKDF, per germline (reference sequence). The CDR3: CATSRDRVRNGYTF. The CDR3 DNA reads TGTGCCACCAGCAGAGATCGGGTTAGGAATGGCTACACCTTC.

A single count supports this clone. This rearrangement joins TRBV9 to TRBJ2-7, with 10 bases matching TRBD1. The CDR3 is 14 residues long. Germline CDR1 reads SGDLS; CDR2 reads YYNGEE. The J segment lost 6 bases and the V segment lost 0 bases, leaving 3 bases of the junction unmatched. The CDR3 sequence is CASSVGGQGLEQYF. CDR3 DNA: TGTGCCAGCAGCGTAGGGGGACAGGGGCTCGAGCAGTACTTC.

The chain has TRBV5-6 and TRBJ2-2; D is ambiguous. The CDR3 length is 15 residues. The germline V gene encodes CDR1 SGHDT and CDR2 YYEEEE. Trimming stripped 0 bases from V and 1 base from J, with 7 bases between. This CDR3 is CASSLVGRNTGELFF. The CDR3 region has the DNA TGTGCCAGCAGCTTGGTGGGAAGGAACACCGGGGAGCTGTTTTTT.

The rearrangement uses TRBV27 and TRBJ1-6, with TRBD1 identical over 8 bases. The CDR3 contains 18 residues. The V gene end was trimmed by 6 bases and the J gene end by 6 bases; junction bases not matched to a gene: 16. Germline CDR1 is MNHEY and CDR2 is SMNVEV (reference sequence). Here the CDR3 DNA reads TGTGCCAGCAGCCACCTCAGGGGGCGCACTTTGGGTAATTCACCCCTCCACTTT. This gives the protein CASSHLRGRTLGNSPLHF.

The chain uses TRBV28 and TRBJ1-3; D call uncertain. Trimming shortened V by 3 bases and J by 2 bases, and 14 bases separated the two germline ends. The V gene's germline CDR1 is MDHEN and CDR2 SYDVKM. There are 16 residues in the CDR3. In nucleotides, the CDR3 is TGTGCCAGCAGTTTGATGATAGGCGCTCCTGGAAACACCATATATTTT. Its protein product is CASSLMIGAPGNTIYF. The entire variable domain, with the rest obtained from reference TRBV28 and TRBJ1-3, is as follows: DVKVTQSSRYLVKRTGEKVFLECVQDMDHENMFWYRQDPGLGLRLIYFSYDVKMKEKGDIPEGYSVSREKKERFSLILESASTNQTSMYLCASSLMIGAPGNTIYFGEGSWLTVV.

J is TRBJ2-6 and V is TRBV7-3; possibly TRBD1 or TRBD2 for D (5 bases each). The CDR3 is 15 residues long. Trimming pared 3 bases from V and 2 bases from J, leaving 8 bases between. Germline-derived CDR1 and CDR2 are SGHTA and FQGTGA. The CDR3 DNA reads TGTGCCAGCAGCTTGCTGGGGGCTGGGGCCAACGTCCTGACTTTC. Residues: CASSLLGAGANVLTF.

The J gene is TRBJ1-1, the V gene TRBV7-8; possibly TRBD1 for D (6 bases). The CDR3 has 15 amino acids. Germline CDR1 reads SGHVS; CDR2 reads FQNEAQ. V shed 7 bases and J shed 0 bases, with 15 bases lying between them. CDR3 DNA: TGTGCCAGCACCCCCCAGGGGAGCATGAACACTGAAGCTTTCTTT. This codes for CASTPQGSMNTEAFF.

The CDR3 bases are TGTGCCAGCAGTTACGGGGGTCTAGGGAGTTCACCCCTCCACTTT. Translating it yields CASSYGGLGSSPLHF. J is TRBJ1-6 and V is TRBV6-2 or TRBV6-3, with D maybe TRBD1 (5 bases). Germline loops: CDR1 MNHEY, CDR2 SVGEGT. Trimming shortened V by 2 bases and J by 9 bases, and 14 bases separated the two germline ends. The CDR3 length is 15 residues.

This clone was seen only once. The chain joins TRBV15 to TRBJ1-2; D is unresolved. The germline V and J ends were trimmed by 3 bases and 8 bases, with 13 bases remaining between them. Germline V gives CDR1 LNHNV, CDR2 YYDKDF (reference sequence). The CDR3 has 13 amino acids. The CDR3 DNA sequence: TGTGCCACCAGCAGTTATGAGGGTACGGGCTACACCTTC. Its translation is CATSSYEGTGYTF. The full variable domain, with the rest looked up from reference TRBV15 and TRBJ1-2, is DAMVIQNPRYQVTQFGKPVTLSCSQTLNHNVMYWYQQKSSQAPKLLFHYYDKDFNNEADTPDNFQSRRPNTSFCFLDIRSPGLGDTAMYLCATSSYEGTGYTFGSGTRLTVV.

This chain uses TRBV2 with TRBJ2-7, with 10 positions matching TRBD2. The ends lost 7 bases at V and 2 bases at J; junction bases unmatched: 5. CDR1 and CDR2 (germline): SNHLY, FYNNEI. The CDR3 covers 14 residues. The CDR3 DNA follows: TGTGCCAGCACCGTGCTAGCGGGAGCCTACGAGCAGTACTTC. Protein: CASTVLAGAYEQYF.

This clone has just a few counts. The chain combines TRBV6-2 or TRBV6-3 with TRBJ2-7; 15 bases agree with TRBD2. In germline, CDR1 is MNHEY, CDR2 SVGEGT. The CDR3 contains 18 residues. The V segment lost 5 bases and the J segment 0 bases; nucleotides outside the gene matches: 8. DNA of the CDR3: TGTGCCAGCAGTCGTCCGGGACTAGCGGGAGGAAGCTCCTACGAGCAGTACTTC. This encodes CASSRPGLAGGSSYEQYF.

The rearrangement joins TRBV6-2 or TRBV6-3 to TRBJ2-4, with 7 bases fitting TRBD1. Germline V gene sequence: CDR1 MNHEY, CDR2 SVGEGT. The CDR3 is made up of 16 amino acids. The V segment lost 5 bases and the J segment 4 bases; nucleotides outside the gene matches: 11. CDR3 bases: TGTGCCAGCAGTACCACGGAAGGGGGCGCAAAAAACATTCAGTACTTC. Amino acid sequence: CASSTTEGGAKNIQYF.